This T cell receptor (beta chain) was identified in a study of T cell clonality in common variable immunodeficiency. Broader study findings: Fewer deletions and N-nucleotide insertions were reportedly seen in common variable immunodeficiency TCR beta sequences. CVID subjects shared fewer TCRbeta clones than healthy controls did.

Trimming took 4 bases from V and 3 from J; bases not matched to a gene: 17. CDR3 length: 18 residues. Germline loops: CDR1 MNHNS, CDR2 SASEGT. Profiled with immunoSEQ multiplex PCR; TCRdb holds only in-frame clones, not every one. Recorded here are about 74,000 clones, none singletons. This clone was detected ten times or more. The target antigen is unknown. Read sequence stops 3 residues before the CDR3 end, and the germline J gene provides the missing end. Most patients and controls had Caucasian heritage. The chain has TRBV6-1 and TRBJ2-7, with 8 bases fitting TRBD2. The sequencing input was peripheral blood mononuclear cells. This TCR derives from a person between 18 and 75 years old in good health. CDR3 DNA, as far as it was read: TGTGCCAGCAGTGGAGCCGCTTCGGGGGGGGTGGGGTACTACGAG. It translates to CASSGAASGGVGYYE. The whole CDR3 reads CASSGAASGGVGYYEQYF.